These 2 T cell receptor beta chains were all obtained from the same sample, sequenced in a study of blood T cell repertoires in COVID-19 (dated by TCRdb to 2019 to 2021). Library method: the immunoSEQ multiplex PCR assay. Sourced from immuneACCESS, this table was stored by TCRdb with only in-frame sequences that have V and J called. A share of the clones is absent; for the studies checked, an unresolved V gene accounts for under half, and the remainder has no known explanation. The sample profile shows a few hundred thousand clones; approximately 86% of them were found once. The top ten clones comprise over 3.5% of the sample. The sample consisted of peripheral blood. The receptors here all came from a woman between 45 and 60 years old with active or convalescent COVID-19.

The chain employs TRBV5-5 and TRBJ1-1; D is unresolved. The CDR3 consists of 12 residues. V was pared by 4 bases and J by 5 bases, with 9 bases between. Germline V gene sequence: CDR1 SGHKS, CDR2 YYEKEE (reference sequence). This CDR3 reads CASSPPLTEAFF. The CDR3 DNA reads TGTGCCAGCAGCCCTCCCCTAACTGAAGCTTTCTTT.

In DNA, the CDR3 is TGTGCCAGCAGGCAGGACTTGGATCAGCCCCAGCATTTT. This codes for CASRQDLDQPQHF. This chain links TRBV6-5 with TRBJ1-5; D is unresolved. The CDR3 contains 13 residues. V lost 6 bases and J lost 5, with 11 bases in between. The germline CDR1 and CDR2 sequences are MNHEY and SVGAGI.